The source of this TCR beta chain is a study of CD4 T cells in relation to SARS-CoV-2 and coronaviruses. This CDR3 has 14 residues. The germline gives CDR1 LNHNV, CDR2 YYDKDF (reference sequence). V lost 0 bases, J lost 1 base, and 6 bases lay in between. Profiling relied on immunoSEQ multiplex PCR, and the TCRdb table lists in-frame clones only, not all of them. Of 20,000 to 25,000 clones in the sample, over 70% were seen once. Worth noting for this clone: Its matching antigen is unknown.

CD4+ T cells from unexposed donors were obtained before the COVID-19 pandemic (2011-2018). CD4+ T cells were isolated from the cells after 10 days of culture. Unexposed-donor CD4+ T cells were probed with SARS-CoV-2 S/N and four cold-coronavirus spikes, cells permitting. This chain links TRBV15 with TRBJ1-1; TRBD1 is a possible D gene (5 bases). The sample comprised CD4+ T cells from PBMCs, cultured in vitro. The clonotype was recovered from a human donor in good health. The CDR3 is CATSRDRGNTEAFF. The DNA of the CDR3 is TGTGCCACCAGCAGAGATAGGGGGAACACTGAAGCTTTCTTT.